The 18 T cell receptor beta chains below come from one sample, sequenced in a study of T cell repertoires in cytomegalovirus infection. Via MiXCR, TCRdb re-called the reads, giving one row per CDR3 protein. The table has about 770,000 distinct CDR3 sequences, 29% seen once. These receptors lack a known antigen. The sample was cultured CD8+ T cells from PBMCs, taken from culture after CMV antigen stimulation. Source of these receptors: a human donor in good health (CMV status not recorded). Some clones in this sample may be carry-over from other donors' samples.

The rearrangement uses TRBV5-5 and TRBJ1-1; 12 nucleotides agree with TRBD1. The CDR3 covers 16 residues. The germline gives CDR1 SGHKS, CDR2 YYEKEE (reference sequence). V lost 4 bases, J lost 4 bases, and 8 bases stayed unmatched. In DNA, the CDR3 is TGTGCCAGCAGCATCGGGGACAGGGGGCGCGGCACTGAAGCTTTCTTT. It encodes CASSIGDRGRGTEAFF.

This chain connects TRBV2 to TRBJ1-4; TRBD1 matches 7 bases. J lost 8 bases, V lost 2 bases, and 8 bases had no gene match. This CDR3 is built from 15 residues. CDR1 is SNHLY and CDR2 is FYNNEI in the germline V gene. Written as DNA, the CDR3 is TGTGCCAGCAGTGAACCACAGGGGAGAGGGGAAAAACTGTTTTTT. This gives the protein CASSEPQGRGEKLFF.

This CDR3 reads CASSQGQWAEAFF. DNA of the CDR3: TGCGCCAGCAGCCAAGGACAGTGGGCTGAAGCTTTCTTT. This rearrangement joins TRBV4-1 to TRBJ1-1; D is possibly TRBD1 (5 bases). There are 13 residues in the CDR3. Germline CDR1 and CDR2: MGHRA and YSYEKL. Between the trimmed V and J ends, which lost 1 base and 6 bases, there was a span of 9 bases.

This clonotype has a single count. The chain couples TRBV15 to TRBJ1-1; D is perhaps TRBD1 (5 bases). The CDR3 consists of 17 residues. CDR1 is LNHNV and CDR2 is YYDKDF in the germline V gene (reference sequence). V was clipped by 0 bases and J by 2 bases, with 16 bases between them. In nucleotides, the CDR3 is TGTGCCACCAGCAGAGATAGGGGACGAGGACCCAACACTGAAGCTTTCTTT. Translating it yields CATSRDRGRGPNTEAFF.

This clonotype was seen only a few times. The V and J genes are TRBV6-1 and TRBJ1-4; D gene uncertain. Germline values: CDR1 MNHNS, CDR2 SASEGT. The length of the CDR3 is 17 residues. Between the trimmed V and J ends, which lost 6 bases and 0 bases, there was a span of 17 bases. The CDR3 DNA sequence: TGTGCCAGCAGCCACGAACCGTACGAAGCAACTAATGAAAAACTGTTTTTT. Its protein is CASSHEPYEATNEKLFF.

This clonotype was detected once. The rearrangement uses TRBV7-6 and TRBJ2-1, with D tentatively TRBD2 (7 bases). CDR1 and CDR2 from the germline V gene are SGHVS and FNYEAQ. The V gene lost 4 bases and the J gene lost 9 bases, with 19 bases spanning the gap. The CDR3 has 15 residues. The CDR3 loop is CASSSTSWGPGEQFF. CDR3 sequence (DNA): TGTGCCAGCAGCTCGACTAGCTGGGGGCCAGGTGAGCAGTTCTTC.

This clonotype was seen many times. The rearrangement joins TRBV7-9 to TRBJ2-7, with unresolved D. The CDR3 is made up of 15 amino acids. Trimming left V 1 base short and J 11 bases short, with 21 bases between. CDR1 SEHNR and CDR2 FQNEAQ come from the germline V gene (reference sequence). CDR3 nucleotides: TGTGCCAGCAGCTTAGGCAACCCGGCGATGTACGGAGAGTACTTC. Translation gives CASSLGNPAMYGEYF.

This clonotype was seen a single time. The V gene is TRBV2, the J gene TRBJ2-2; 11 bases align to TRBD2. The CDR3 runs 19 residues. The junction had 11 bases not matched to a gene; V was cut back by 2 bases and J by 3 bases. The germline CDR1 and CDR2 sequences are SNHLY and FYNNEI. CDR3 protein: CASSERELAGAEDTGELFF. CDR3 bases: TGTGCCAGCAGTGAAAGAGAACTAGCGGGGGCCGAGGACACCGGGGAGCTGTTTTTT. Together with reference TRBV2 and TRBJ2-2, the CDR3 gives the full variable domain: EPEVTQTPSHQVTQMGQEVILRCVPISNHLYFYWYRQILGQKVEFLVSFYNNEISEKSEIFDDQFSVERPDGSNFTLKIRSTKLEDSAMYFCASSERELAGAEDTGELFFGEGSRLTVL.

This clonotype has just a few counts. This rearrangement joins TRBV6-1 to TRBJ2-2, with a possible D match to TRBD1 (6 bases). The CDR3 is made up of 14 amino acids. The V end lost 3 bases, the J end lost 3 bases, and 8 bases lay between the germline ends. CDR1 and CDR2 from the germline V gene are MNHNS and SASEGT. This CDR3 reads CASSDRGDTGELFF. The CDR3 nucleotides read TGTGCCAGCAGTGACAGGGGAGACACCGGGGAGCTGTTTTTT.

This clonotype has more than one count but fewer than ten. The CDR3 is CASSLTTEYHTEAFF. The CDR3 DNA is TGTGCCAGCAGCCTTACTACAGAGTATCACACTGAAGCTTTCTTT. This sequence joins TRBV7-2 and TRBJ1-1; no firm D call. Germline V gives CDR1 SGHTA, CDR2 FQGNSA. CDR3 length equals 15 residues. Trimming cost V 5 bases and J 3 bases, with 16 bases left between them.

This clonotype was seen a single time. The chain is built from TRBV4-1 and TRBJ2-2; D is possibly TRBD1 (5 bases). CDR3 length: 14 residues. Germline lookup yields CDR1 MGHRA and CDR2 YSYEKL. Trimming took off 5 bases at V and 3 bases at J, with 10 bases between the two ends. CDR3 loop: CASSKQVYTGELFF. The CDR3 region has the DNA TGCGCCAGCAGCAAACAGGTGTACACCGGGGAGCTGTTTTTT.

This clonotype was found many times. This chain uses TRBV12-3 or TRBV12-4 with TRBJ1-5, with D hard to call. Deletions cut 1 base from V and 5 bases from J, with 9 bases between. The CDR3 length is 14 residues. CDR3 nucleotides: TGTGCCAGCAGTTTAGTTAGGAACCATCAGCCCCAGCATTTT. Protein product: CASSLVRNHQPQHF.

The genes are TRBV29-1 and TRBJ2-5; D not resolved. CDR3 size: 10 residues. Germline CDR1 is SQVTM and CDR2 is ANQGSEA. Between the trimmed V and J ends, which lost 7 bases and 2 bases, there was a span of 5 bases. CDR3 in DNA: TGCAGCGGACTTCAAGAGACCCAGTACTTC. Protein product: CSGLQETQYF.

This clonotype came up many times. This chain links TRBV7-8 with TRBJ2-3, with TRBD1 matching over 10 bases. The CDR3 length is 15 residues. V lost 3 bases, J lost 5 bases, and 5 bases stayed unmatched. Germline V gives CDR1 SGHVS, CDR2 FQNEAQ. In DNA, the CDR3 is TGTGCCAGCAGCTTCCGGGACAGGGGTGGAGATACGCAGTATTTT. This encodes CASSFRDRGGDTQYF.

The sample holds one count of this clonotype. CDR3 sequence reads: CASSYSFGGGLNEQFF. DNA for the CDR3: TGTGCCAGCAGTTACTCGTTTGGGGGGGGGCTGAATGAGCAGTTCTTC. The chain joins TRBV6-8 to TRBJ2-1; a weak D match, TRBD2 (7 bases). Trimming shortened V by 0 bases and J by 7 bases, and 16 bases separated the two germline ends. CDR1 MNHGY and CDR2 SAAAGT come from the germline V gene. This CDR3 contains 16 residues.

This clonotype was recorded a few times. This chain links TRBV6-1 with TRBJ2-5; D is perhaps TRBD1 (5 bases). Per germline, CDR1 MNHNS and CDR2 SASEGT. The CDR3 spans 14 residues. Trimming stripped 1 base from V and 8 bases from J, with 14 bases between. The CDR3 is CASSEEDRRTTQYF. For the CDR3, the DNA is TGTGCCAGCAGTGAAGAAGACAGAAGGACCACCCAGTACTTC.

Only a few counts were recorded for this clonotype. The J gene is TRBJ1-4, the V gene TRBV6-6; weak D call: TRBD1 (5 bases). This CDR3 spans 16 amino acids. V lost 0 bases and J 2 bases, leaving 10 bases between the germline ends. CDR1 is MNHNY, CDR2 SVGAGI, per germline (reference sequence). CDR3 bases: TGTGCCAGCAGTTACTCCATGGGGGTGACTAATGAAAAACTGTTTTTT. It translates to CASSYSMGVTNEKLFF.

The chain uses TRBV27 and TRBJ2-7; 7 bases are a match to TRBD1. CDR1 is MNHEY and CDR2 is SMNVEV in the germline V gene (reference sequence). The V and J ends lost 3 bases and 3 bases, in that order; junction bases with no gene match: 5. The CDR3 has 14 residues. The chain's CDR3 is CASSFDRVGYEQYF. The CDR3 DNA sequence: TGTGCCAGCAGTTTTGACAGGGTGGGCTACGAGCAGTACTTC.